The clone carrying this TCR beta chain was found a few times. Its antigen remains unknown. This sample is part of a study of shared clonotypes between healthy human individuals. Study-level points and caveats: Sequencing depth was expected to influence donor clonotype sharing.

Looked up from germline, CDR1 is KGHSH and CDR2 is LQKENI. With V trimmed by 0 bases and J by 2 bases, 9 bases remained unmatched. This CDR3 contains 17 residues. The authors ran the assay at deep level. Every subset had its genomic DNA shared out evenly among several immunoSEQ plates. Repertoires were generated with immunoSEQ multiplex PCR, while TCRdb's copy carries only in-frame clones and drops some. The sample holds around 500,000 clones, around 80% seen once. The specimen sequenced was PBMCs. This TCR came from a woman between 40 and 50 years old in good health. Some clones in this sample may be carry-over from other donors' samples. J is TRBJ1-1 and V is TRBV18, with TRBD1 matching over 7 bases. The CDR3 loop is CASSPPVGQLFNTEAFF. The CDR3, as DNA: TGTGCCAGCTCACCACCGGTGGGACAGCTCTTCAACACTGAAGCTTTCTTT.